Shown below are 6 T cell receptor beta chains from a single sample sequenced in a study of Graves' ophthalmopathy and Graves' hyperthyroidism. Amplification targeted the TCR beta CDR3 regions, with RNA transcripts as the source material. The first-round RT-PCR employed HTBI primers together with the Qiagen OneStep RT-PCR kit. A multiplex PCR was then performed as the second round. TCRdb re-analysed the multiplex PCR reads in MiXCR, keeping a single row per CDR3 protein. The table records approximately 480,000 distinct CDR3 sequences, around 15% of them present only once. Material: blood. Receptor source: a woman aged 30 to 39 with Graves' ophthalmopathy.

The table lists this clonotype with many counts. V and J are TRBV9 and TRBJ1-5; TRBD1 aligns across 7 bases. Germline trimming cut 3 bases from V and 7 bases from J; bases unmatched to any gene: 10. The CDR3 extends over 15 amino acids. Germline V gives CDR1 SGDLS, CDR2 YYNGEE. The CDR3 loop is CASSETGSGRQPQHF. CDR3 nucleotide sequence: TGTGCCAGCAGCGAGACAGGGTCTGGACGCCAGCCCCAGCATTTT.

The chain employs TRBV28 and TRBJ2-7; D uncertain. V lost 2 bases and J lost 1, with 9 bases in between. Germline V gene data show CDR1 as MDHEN and CDR2 as SYDVKM. This CDR3 comprises 14 residues. The CDR3 sequence: CASSLIDRSYEQYF. The DNA for the CDR3 is TGTGCCAGCAGTTTAATCGACCGTTCCTACGAGCAGTACTTC.

The V gene is TRBV5-1, the J gene TRBJ2-5, with no clear D. This CDR3 contains 13 residues. The V end was cut by 0 bases, the J end by 4 bases, with 7 bases between. The germline V gene has CDR1 SGHRS and CDR2 YFSETQ. The CDR3 bases are TGCGCCAGCAGCTTGGTGTCGCGAGAGACCCAGTACTTC. Its translation is CASSLVSRETQYF.

This clonotype has at least ten counts. The chain recombines TRBV20-1 with TRBJ2-7, with D perhaps given as TRBD1 or TRBD2 (7 bases each). CDR3 size: 15 residues. From germline, CDR1 is DFQATT and CDR2 SNEGSKA (reference sequence). The V gene lost 0 bases and the J gene lost 4 bases, with 16 bases spanning the gap. CDR3: CSARDQRDRTYEQYF. The CDR3 DNA follows: TGCAGTGCTAGAGATCAGCGGGACAGAACATACGAGCAGTACTTC.

There are many counts of this clonotype. This chain connects TRBV28 to TRBJ1-3; D remains ambiguous. Trimming stripped 7 bases from V and 0 bases from J, with 4 bases between. This CDR3 is built from 12 residues. The germline V gene encodes CDR1 MDHEN and CDR2 SYDVKM. CDR3 amino acids: CASTVSGNTIYF. DNA of the CDR3: TGTGCCAGCACCGTCTCTGGAAACACCATATATTTT.

This clonotype was recorded a few times. The chain combines TRBV12-3 or TRBV12-4 with TRBJ2-5, with D unresolved. Trimming cost V 5 bases and J 6 bases, with 10 bases left between them. The CDR3 sequence is 12 residues long. CDR3 sequence: CASSRAKQTQYF. CDR3 sequence (DNA): TGTGCCAGCAGTCGGGCAAAGCAGACCCAGTACTTC.